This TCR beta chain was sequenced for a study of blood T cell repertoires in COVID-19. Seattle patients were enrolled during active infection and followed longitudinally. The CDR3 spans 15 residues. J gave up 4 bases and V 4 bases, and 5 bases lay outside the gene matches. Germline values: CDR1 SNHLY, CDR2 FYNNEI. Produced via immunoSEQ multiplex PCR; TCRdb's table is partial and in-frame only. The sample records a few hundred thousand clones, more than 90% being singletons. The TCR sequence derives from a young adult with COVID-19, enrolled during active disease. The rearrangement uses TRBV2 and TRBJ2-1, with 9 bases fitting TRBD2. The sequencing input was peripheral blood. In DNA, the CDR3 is TGTGCCAGCAGTGCTCTAGCGGGGACATACAATGAGCAGTTCTTC. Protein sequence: CASSALAGTYNEQFF.